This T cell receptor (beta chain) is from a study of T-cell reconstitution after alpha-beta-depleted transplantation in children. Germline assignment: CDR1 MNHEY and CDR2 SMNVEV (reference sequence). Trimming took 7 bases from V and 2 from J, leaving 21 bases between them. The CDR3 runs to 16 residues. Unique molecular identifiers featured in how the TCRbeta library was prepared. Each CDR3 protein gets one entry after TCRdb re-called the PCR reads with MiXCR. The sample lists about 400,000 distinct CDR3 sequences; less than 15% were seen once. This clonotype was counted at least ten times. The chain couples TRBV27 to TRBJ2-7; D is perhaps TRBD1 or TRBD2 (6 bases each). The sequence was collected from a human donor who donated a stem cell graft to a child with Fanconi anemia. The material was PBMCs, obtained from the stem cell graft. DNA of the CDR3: TGTGCCAGCATAAAGGGGGGACATCATTTCCCCTACGAGCAGTACGTC. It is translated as CASIKGGHHFPYEQYV.